These T cell receptor beta chains were read from a single sample in a study of somatic mutations in cytotoxic T cells in rheumatoid arthritis. The method was immunoSEQ multiplex PCR; TCRdb's version includes in-frame clones alone and lacks a portion of them. Altogether more than 12,000 clones are present, approximately 72% being singletons, with the ten largest covering under 11%. Sequenced material: CD8+ T cells sorted from blood. The receptors come from an adult with rheumatoid arthritis. Each CDR3 is given with its conserved first and last residue. A D gene is named only where the DNA matches it firmly. Size tells how often a clone was seen (once, few, many) or the class of an expanded clone, and some rows leave it out.

- - TRBJ2-1 TRBV4-1 15 CASSQDTPSYNEQFF TGCGCCAGCAGCCAAGATACTCCCTCCTACAATGAGCAGTTCTTC
- TRBD2 TRBJ2-1 TRBV6-6 15 CASKAGGPLFDEQFF TGTGCCAGCAAAGCGGGGGGGCCTTTATTCGATGAGCAGTTCTTC
- TRBD2 TRBJ2-1 TRBV15 16 CATSVSGGAWYNEQFF TGTGCCACCAGCGTTAGCGGGGGAGCGTGGTACAATGAGCAGTTCTTC
few - TRBJ1-1 TRBV2 10 CASLVTEAFF TGTGCCAGCTTGGTCACTGAAGCTTTCTTT
- TRBD1 TRBJ1-5 TRBV9 15 CASSPGQGGNQPQHF TGTGCCAGCAGCCCCGGACAGGGCGGCAATCAGCCCCAGCATTTT
- - TRBJ2-2 TRBV9 12 CASSVVSGELFF TGTGCCAGCAGCGTAGTAAGCGGGGAGCTGTTTTTT
- - TRBJ1-6 TRBV21-1 11 CASSTSSPLHF TGTGCCAGCAGCACGAGTTCACCCCTCCACTTT
- - TRBJ2-5 TRBV7-9 15 CASSYPGAQQETQYF TGTGCCAGCAGCTACCCCGGGGCCCAGCAAGAGACCCAGTACTTC
once TRBD1 TRBJ2-7 TRBV7-6 14 CASSLAGGVNEQYF TGTGCCAGCAGCTTAGCAGGGGGCGTCAACGAGCAGTACTTC
- - TRBJ1-1 TRBV5-6 14 CASSLGGANTEAFF TGTGCCAGCAGCTTGGGCGGAGCGAACACTGAAGCTTTCTTT
- - TRBJ1-3 TRBV5-4 15 CASSLQGGAGNTIYF TGTGCCAGCAGCTTGCAGGGTGGGGCTGGAAACACCATATATTTT
- - TRBJ1-4 TRBV2 14 CASAGRRANEKLFF TGTGCCAGCGCGGGCCGGAGGGCTAATGAAAAACTGTTTTTT
- TRBD2 TRBJ2-1 TRBV7-2 16 CASSFISGNHYNEQFF TGTGCCAGCAGCTTTATTAGCGGGAACCACTACAATGAGCAGTTCTTC
few - TRBJ1-1 TRBV30 13 CAWTEGLNTEAFF TGTGCCTGGACCGAGGGGCTGAACACTGAAGCTTTCTTT
few - TRBJ1-5 TRBV4-1 14 CASSQDWPVGPQHF TGCGCCAGCAGCCAAGATTGGCCCGTGGGGCCCCAGCATTTT
- TRBD1 TRBJ2-1 TRBV11-2 16 CASSWGTGARYNEQFF TGTGCCAGCAGCTGGGGGACAGGGGCCCGATACAATGAGCAGTTCTTC
- TRBD1 TRBJ1-2 TRBV13 13 CASSLPGGVGYTF TGTGCCAGCAGCTTGCCAGGGGGTGTGGGCTACACCTTC
- - TRBJ1-1 TRBV6-1 15 CASSEDPGGNTEAFF TGTGCCAGCAGTGAAGACCCGGGGGGCAACACTGAAGCTTTCTTT
medium-sized - TRBJ2-5 TRBV19 15 CASSKRDSRAETQYF TGTGCCAGTAGTAAACGGGACTCCAGGGCAGAGACCCAGTACTTC
- - TRBJ1-5 TRBV11-1 14 CASSHSGNNQPQHF TGTGCCAGCAGCCATTCGGGGAACAATCAGCCCCAGCATTTT
- - TRBJ1-1 TRBV6-4 13 CASSAGVNTEAFF TGTGCCAGCAGTGCGGGGGTGAACACTGAAGCTTTCTTT
- - TRBJ2-2 TRBV6-5 15 CASSKIGGVSGELFF TGTGCCAGCAGTAAGATAGGGGGGGTATCCGGGGAGCTGTTTTTT
few - TRBJ1-6 TRBV18 15 CASSPTGPGGSPLHF TGTGCCAGCTCACCAACAGGCCCTGGAGGTTCACCCCTCCACTTT
- - TRBJ1-3 TRBV11-2 17 CASSSGAGVISGDTIYF TGTGCCAGCAGTTCAGGGGCAGGGGTTATCTCCGGGGACACCATATATTTT
few TRBD2 TRBJ2-7 TRBV27 17 CASSLGASGDLPYEQYF TGTGCCAGCAGTTTAGGGGCTAGCGGGGACCTCCCGTACGAGCAGTACTTC
- - TRBJ2-2 TRBV19 14 CASSIVPNTGELFF TGTGCCAGTAGTATCGTACCGAACACCGGGGAGCTGTTTTTT
few - TRBJ2-7 TRBV12-2 12 CASRSDPGHQSF TGTGCAAGTCGCTCCGACCCGGGCCACCAATCCTTC
- TRBD2 TRBJ2-5 TRBV7-9 16 CASSLPSGGGEETQYF TGTGCCAGCAGCCTACCTTCGGGCGGGGGTGAAGAGACCCAGTACTTC
- - TRBJ2-7 TRBV7-9 12 CASSPRVREQYF TGTGCCAGCAGCCCCCGAGTGAGGGAGCAGTACTTC
- - TRBJ1-1 TRBV30 14 CAWSVVGGNTEAFF TGTGCCTGGAGTGTAGTCGGGGGGAACACTGAAGCTTTCTTT
- TRBD2 TRBJ2-5 TRBV19 13 CASSPSGGGTQYF TGTGCCAGTAGCCCCAGCGGGGGGGGGACCCAGTACTTC
- - TRBJ2-5 TRBV6-4 14 CASSQNPGGETQYF TGTGCCAGCAGCCAAAATCCAGGTGGCGAGACCCAGTACTTC
few - TRBJ1-1 TRBV5-6 18 CASSLAWGLNEQNTEAFF TGTGCCAGCAGCTTGGCTTGGGGGCTGAACGAGCAGAACACTGAAGCTTTCTTT
- - TRBJ2-1 TRBV9 15 CASSALTNPENEQFF TGTGCCAGCAGCGCCTTGACTAACCCAGAAAATGAGCAGTTCTTC
- TRBD2 TRBJ2-2 TRBV4-3 16 CASSLTAGGPVGELFF TGCGCCAGCAGCCTCACAGCGGGGGGGCCGGTCGGGGAGCTGTTTTTT
- TRBD1 TRBJ1-4 TRBV4-1 15 CASSQVGTDLEKLFF TGCGCCAGCAGCCAGGTCGGGACAGACCTTGAAAAACTGTTTTTT
- - TRBJ2-5 TRBV28 16 CASSPDSLQDQETQYF TGTGCCAGCAGTCCGGACTCCTTACAAGACCAAGAGACCCAGTACTTC
- - TRBJ1-5 TRBV27 15 CASSASGRNNQPQHF TGTGCCAGCAGTGCGTCCGGACGTAACAATCAGCCCCAGCATTTT
- - TRBJ2-7 TRBV11-2 17 CASSLGTGGPASYEQYF TGTGCCAGCAGCTTGGGGACGGGGGGCCCAGCCTCCTACGAGCAGTACTTC
- - TRBJ2-5 TRBV4-3 14 CASSHGVRSGTQYF TGCGCCAGCAGCCACGGTGTCAGGTCTGGGACCCAGTACTTC
- - TRBJ2-7 TRBV5-4 16 CASSRRRQAHHYEQYF TGTGCCAGCAGCCGCCGGCGACAGGCCCACCACTACGAGCAGTACTTC
- TRBD2 TRBJ2-3 TRBV4-3 18 CASSQGNSGASSTDTQYF TGCGCCAGCAGCCAAGGAAATAGCGGGGCTTCTAGCACAGATACGCAGTATTTT
few - TRBJ2-7 TRBV7-9 16 CASSLAPSSALGEQYF TGTGCCAGCAGCTTAGCCCCTAGTTCGGCTTTGGGAGAGCAGTACTTC
few - TRBJ2-3 TRBV27 14 CASSISWATDTQYF TGTGCCAGCAGTATCAGCTGGGCCACAGATACGCAGTATTTT
- - TRBJ1-2 TRBV28 14 CASSLFPTRDGYTF TGTGCCAGCAGTTTATTCCCTACCCGGGATGGCTACACCTTC
- - TRBJ2-7 TRBV30 14 CAWSARDKSYEQYF TGTGCCTGGAGTGCGAGGGACAAGTCCTACGAGCAGTACTTC
- TRBD1 TRBJ2-3 TRBV13 15 CASSLIGQGTDTQYF TGTGCCAGCAGCTTAATAGGACAGGGCACAGATACGCAGTATTTT
- - TRBJ1-1 TRBV6-1 14 CASSLWTENTEAFF TGTGCCAGCAGCCTCTGGACAGAGAACACTGAAGCTTTCTTT
once TRBD1 TRBJ2-1 TRBV14 13 CASGQGAIYEQFF TGTGCCAGCGGACAGGGGGCGATCTATGAGCAGTTCTTC
- - TRBJ2-3 TRBV21-1 16 CASSTTWGAPQYTQYF TGTGCCAGCAGCACAACGTGGGGGGCGCCCCAGTATACGCAGTATTTT
once TRBD2 TRBJ2-1 TRBV30 15 CAWSLLAGSYNEQFF TGTGCCTGGAGTCTCCTAGCGGGGAGCTACAATGAGCAGTTCTTC